These 9 T cell receptor beta chains came from one sample sequenced in a study of OX40 agonist ivuxolimab in advanced cancers. Sequencing was performed with immunoSEQ multiplex PCR; in TCRdb, only in-frame clones are kept and a portion is missing. Here the sample spans around 53,000 clones, 65% to 85% being singletons. This material consisted of CD4+ or CD8+ T cells sorted from blood, taken in a trial of the OX40 agonist ivuxolimab. Receptors were obtained from an adult with an advanced solid tumor such as melanoma, head and neck, liver or kidney cancer.

The chain joins TRBV5-1 to TRBJ2-3; TRBD2 matches at 7 bases. Germline V gene lookup returns CDR1 SGHRS and CDR2 YFSETQ. The V segment lost 0 bases and the J segment 1 base; nucleotides outside the gene matches: 8. The CDR3 totals 17 residues. The CDR3 is CASSLGPSGDGTDTQYF. The CDR3 region has the DNA TGCGCCAGCAGCTTGGGGCCCAGCGGGGACGGCACAGATACGCAGTATTTT.

The genes are TRBV6-6 and TRBJ1-1, with D uncertain. In germline, CDR1 is MNHNY, CDR2 SVGAGI (reference sequence). Trimming left V 6 bases short and J 4 bases short, with 12 bases between. This CDR3 contains 13 residues. The chain's CDR3 is CASSLVAGTEAFF. In DNA, the CDR3 is TGTGCCAGCAGCTTGGTGGCGGGCACTGAAGCTTTCTTT.

This chain uses TRBV5-4 with TRBJ2-1; 8 bases align to TRBD2. The CDR3 totals 17 residues. The germline CDR1 and CDR2 sequences are SGHNT and YYREEE (reference sequence). V was pared by 6 bases and J by 13 bases, with 24 bases of the junction left unmatched. CDR3 nucleotide sequence: TGTGCCAGCAACTCCTTCGAGCGGGAGCTCTTCGGGTTGAGTCAGTTCTTC. Its translation: CASNSFERELFGLSQFF.

The J gene is TRBJ1-2, the V gene TRBV10-2; D unclear. V lost 2 bases, J lost 14 bases, and 18 bases lay in between. From germline, CDR1 is WSHSY and CDR2 SAAADI. The CDR3 runs to 13 residues. The CDR3 is CASSEAPALPSTF. CDR3 DNA sequence: TGCGCCAGCAGTGAGGCCCCTGCATTGCCGTCTACCTTC.

The chain has TRBV6-1 and TRBJ1-1, with a weak D call TRBD1 (6 bases). The CDR3 length is 13 residues. The V end was cut by 6 bases, the J end by 11 bases, with 19 bases between. CDR1 is MNHNS and CDR2 is SASEGT in the germline V gene. The CDR3 bases are TGTGCCAGCAGAACAACGAAGGGGGAGAGGGCTTTCTTT. It is translated as CASRTTKGERAFF.

The sample holds one count of this clone. This rearrangement joins TRBV7-6 to TRBJ2-5, with D hard to call. The CDR3 runs to 13 residues. V was cut by 1 base and J by 5 bases, with 8 bases left in between. Germline V gene sequence: CDR1 SGHVS, CDR2 FNYEAQ. The CDR3 sequence: CASSLVWVETQYF. Written as DNA, the CDR3 is TGTGCCAGCAGCTTAGTCTGGGTGGAGACCCAGTACTTC.

The chain employs TRBV5-6 and TRBJ2-3, with 7 bases lining up with TRBD1. CDR1 and CDR2 (germline): SGHDT, YYEEEE. The CDR3 is 15 amino acids. V lost 1 base to trimming and J lost 4 bases; unmatched junction nucleotides: 6. The CDR3 region is CASSLNLGTADTQYF. The DNA for the CDR3 is TGTGCCAGCAGCTTGAACCTCGGGACAGCAGATACGCAGTATTTT. Variable domain in full (rest from reference TRBV5-6 and TRBJ2-3): DAGVTQSPTHLIKTRGQQVTLRCSPKSGHDTVSWYQQALGQGPQFIFQYYEEEERQRGNFPDRFSGHQFPNYSSELNVNALLLGDSALYLCASSLNLGTADTQYFGPGTRLTVL.

This chain connects TRBV4-1 to TRBJ2-7; D tentatively reads TRBD1 or TRBD2 (5 bases each). Trimming pared 3 bases from V and 0 bases from J, leaving 15 bases between. CDR3 length: 16 amino acids. Germline CDR1 and CDR2: MGHRA and YSYEKL. In DNA form, the CDR3 reads TGCGCCAGCAGCCACAGACGGGGCGGCAGCTCCTACGAGCAGTACTTC. Its protein product is CASSHRRGGSSYEQYF.

This chain joins TRBV11-2 and TRBJ1-3; possibly TRBD1 for D (5 bases). V shed 0 bases and J shed 4 bases, with 10 bases lying between them. From germline, CDR1 is SGHAT and CDR2 FQNNGV. The CDR3 has 15 residues. This CDR3 is CASSLDEGFGNTIYF. The CDR3 bases are TGTGCCAGCAGCTTAGATGAGGGGTTCGGAAACACCATATATTTT. The full variable domain, in which reference TRBV11-2 and TRBJ1-3 provide the parts outside the CDR3, is EAGVAQSPRYKIIEKRQSVAFWCNPISGHATLYWYQQILGQGPKLLIQFQNNGVVDDSQLPKDRFSAERLKGVDSTLKIQPAKLEDSAVYLCASSLDEGFGNTIYFGEGSWLTVV.